These 13 T cell receptor beta chains were sequenced from one sample in a study of CD8+CD57+ T cells in acquired aplastic anemia (dated by TCRdb to the late 2010s). The instrument was an Illumina HiSeq 2000. Genomic DNA served as template for TCR beta VDJ combination and CDR3 sequence profiling. The public reads were reprocessed in TCRdb via fastp at Q25 and MiXCR, keeping in-frame beta chains. Rows merge per CDR3 protein into single entries with the most common DNA and genes. Present in this sample are around 180,000 distinct CDR3 sequences, about 64% of which were seen just once. The biggest ten clones account for about 41% of the sample. Source material: sorted CD4+, CD8+, or CD8+CD57+ T cells (not recorded which) from PBMCs. These TCRs come from a human donor in good health.

This clonotype was seen more than once but under ten times. The rearrangement joins TRBV7-9 to TRBJ1-4; D ambiguous. Trimming took off 1 base at V and 3 bases at J, with 9 bases between the two ends. The germline V gene has CDR1 SEHNR and CDR2 FQNEAQ (reference sequence). The CDR3 has 15 amino acids. The CDR3: CASSLDSSANEKLFF. In DNA, the CDR3 is TGTGCCAGCAGCTTAGACAGTTCCGCTAATGAAAAACTGTTTTTT.

The chain is built from TRBV2 and TRBJ1-2; no clear D gene. The CDR3 consists of 12 residues. Trimming stripped 10 bases from V and 2 bases from J, with 11 bases between. CDR1 and CDR2 from the germline V gene are SNHLY and FYNNEI. In DNA form, the CDR3 reads TGTGCCAACCCACACCTAAACTATGGCTACACCTTC. It translates to CANPHLNYGYTF. Filled out from reference TRBV2 and TRBJ1-2, the complete variable domain reads EPEVTQTPSHQVTQMGQEVILRCVPISNHLYFYWYRQILGQKVEFLVSFYNNEISEKSEIFDDQFSVERPDGSNFTLKIRSTKLEDSAMYFCANPHLNYGYTFGSGTRLTVV.

The chain combines TRBV2 with TRBJ1-3; 7 bases agree with TRBD1. CDR1 is SNHLY, CDR2 FYNNEI, per germline. The CDR3 sequence is 15 residues long. V lost 6 bases and J lost 3; bases outside the gene matches: 8. The CDR3 DNA is TGTGCCAGCAGAATACAGGGGAGGGTTGGAAACACCATATATTTT. Translated: CASRIQGRVGNTIYF. Full variable domain (remainder filled in from reference TRBV2 and TRBJ1-3): EPEVTQTPSHQVTQMGQEVILRCVPISNHLYFYWYRQILGQKVEFLVSFYNNEISEKSEIFDDQFSVERPDGSNFTLKIRSTKLEDSAMYFCASRIQGRVGNTIYFGEGSWLTVV.

The rearrangement uses TRBV7-9 and TRBJ1-5, with D unclear. Germline CDR1 is SEHNR and CDR2 is FQNEAQ (reference sequence). There are 15 residues in the CDR3. V lost 5 bases and J 0 bases, leaving 11 bases between the germline ends. In nucleotides, the CDR3 is TGTGCCAGCAGCCCATGTCCTGGTAGCAATCAGCCCCAGCATTTT. Amino acid sequence: CASSPCPGSNQPQHF.

In its sample, this clonotype was seen many times. The rearrangement uses TRBV2 and TRBJ2-7; D is ambiguous. V was pared by 0 bases and J by 2 bases, with 8 bases between. CDR3 length equals 14 residues. Germline assignment: CDR1 SNHLY and CDR2 FYNNEI. The CDR3 DNA is TGTGCCAGCAGTGAAGCGATGGTAGCCTACGAGCAGTACTTC. As protein: CASSEAMVAYEQYF.

The chain links TRBV7-8 to TRBJ1-5; 7 bases align to TRBD1. The CDR3 totals 15 residues. V gave up 5 bases and J gave up 0 bases; unmatched junction bases: 4. CDR1 SGHVS and CDR2 FQNEAQ come from the germline V gene. CDR3 sequence reads: CASSPGQDSNQPQHF. In nucleotides, the CDR3 is TGTGCCAGCAGCCCCGGACAGGATAGCAATCAGCCCCAGCATTTT.

This clonotype occurred once. The final CDR3 position lacks the conserved phenylalanine or tryptophan, pointing to a likely read error. This chain connects TRBV11-2 to TRBJ2-6; 7 bases line up with TRBD2. V shed 6 bases, J shed 4 bases, and the junction held 9 bases outside the gene matches. Germline V gene data show CDR1 as SGHAT and CDR2 as FQNNGV. The CDR3 has 16 residues. The CDR3 is CASSATLANGANVLTA. The CDR3, as DNA: TGTGCCAGCAGTGCAACACTAGCGAACGGGGCCAACGTCCTGACTGCC.

This clonotype came up a few times. The J gene is TRBJ2-7, the V gene TRBV20-1; D is possibly TRBD1 or TRBD2 (5 bases each). This CDR3 is 15 amino acids long. The V end was cut by 3 bases, the J end by 3 bases, with 18 bases between. Looked up from germline, CDR1 is DFQATT and CDR2 is SNEGSKA (reference sequence). The CDR3 reads CSARGAEGNYYEQYF. CDR3 bases: TGCAGTGCTAGGGGTGCAGAGGGGAATTACTACGAGCAGTACTTC.

This clonotype was detected many times. CDR3 loop: CAIRTEQGDAYEQYF. CDR3 DNA: TGTGCCATCAGAACTGAACAGGGGGACGCCTACGAGCAGTACTTC. The chain carries TRBV10-3 and TRBJ2-7; TRBD1 matches at 8 bases. Germline CDR1 is ENHRY and CDR2 is SYGVKD. The CDR3 has 15 residues. V was pared by 6 bases and J by 2 bases, with 9 bases of the junction left unmatched.

This clonotype was observed a handful of times. The chain combines TRBV20-1 with TRBJ2-7; a possible D gene is TRBD1 (6 bases). The CDR3 has 14 residues. V was shortened by 3 bases and J by 4 bases, with 16 bases between the two germline ends. The V gene's germline CDR1 is DFQATT and CDR2 SNEGSKA (reference sequence). The CDR3 coding sequence is TGCAGTGCTAGGGGTGACCGGGACAAATACGAGCAGTACTTC. Translating gives CSARGDRDKYEQYF.

A single count supports this clonotype. A read error may produce the germline difference seen at one junction end. The rearrangement links TRBV24-1 to TRBJ1-5; D is unclear. The length of the CDR3 is 14 residues. Germline V CDR1 and CDR2: KGHDR, SFDVKD. In nucleotides, the CDR3 is TGTGCCAGCAGTGTCGGGCATACCGCCCAGCCCCAGCATTTT. Residues: CASSVGHTAQPQHF.

This clonotype occurred a few times. The chain combines TRBV2 with TRBJ2-7, with D tentatively TRBD1 or TRBD2 (5 bases each). The germline V gene encodes CDR1 SNHLY and CDR2 FYNNEI. Trimming removed 9 bases at V and 2 bases at J, with 17 bases between. The CDR3 is 14 residues long. CDR3 in amino acids: CASSQGPTPYEQYF. The CDR3 DNA reads as TGTGCCAGTAGTCAGGGACCGACACCCTACGAGCAGTACTTC.

Written as DNA, the CDR3 is TGTGCCAGTAGTATCGACAGGTTATATGGCTACACCTTC. The encoded protein is CASSIDRLYGYTF. This rearrangement joins TRBV19 to TRBJ1-2, with D possibly matching TRBD1 (6 bases). Trimming shortened V by 3 bases and J by 5 bases, and 10 bases separated the two germline ends. The length of the CDR3 is 13 residues. Germline V gene data show CDR1 as LNHDA and CDR2 as SQIVND (reference sequence).